Listed below are T cell receptor beta chains from one sample, sequenced in a study of blood T cell repertoires in COVID-19. Repertoires were generated with immunoSEQ multiplex PCR, while TCRdb's copy carries only in-frame clones and drops some. The profile shows 150,000 to 200,000 clones, 75% to 90% of them singletons. Specimen: peripheral blood. Receptors originate from a man between 65 and 79 years old with active or convalescent COVID-19. Both conserved end residues are part of each CDR3. The D gene is left open where the match is weak. Size is omitted from some rows. Given values are once, few, many or a class for expanded clones.

- | TRBJ1-2 | - | 15 | TRBV27 | TGTGCCAGCAGTCCCCTGAGTGTGGTGAAGTACGGCTACACCTTC | CASSPLSVVKYGYTF
- | TRBJ1-1 | - | 15 | TRBV15 | TGTGCCACCAGCACCGAGACACGGTACGACACTGAAGCTTTCTTT | CATSTETRYDTEAFF
- | TRBJ1-3 | once | 17 | TRBV18 | TGTGCCAGCTCACCTGCGGGGGCCCGACTCTCTGGAAACACCATATATTTT | CASSPAGARLSGNTIYF
TRBD1 | TRBJ2-5 | - | 13 | TRBV27 | TGTGCCAGCAGTTTCTACAGGGGTGAGACCCAGTACTTC | CASSFYRGETQYF
- | TRBJ2-1 | - | 15 | TRBV4-3 | TGCGCCAGCAGCCAATCTCAGGGGACGCACAATGAGCAGTTCTTC | CASSQSQGTHNEQFF
TRBD2 | TRBJ2-1 | - | 15 | TRBV13 | TGTGCCAGCAGCTTAGGTCTAGCGGGAGTGGATGAGCAGTTCTTC | CASSLGLAGVDEQFF
TRBD1 | TRBJ1-4 | - | 16 | TRBV28 | TGTGCCAGCAGTTTAGAGCCGGGACAGGGAGTTGAAAAACTGTTTTTT | CASSLEPGQGVEKLFF
TRBD1 | TRBJ1-1 | once | 15 | TRBV5-1 | TGCGCCAGCACAAAGACAGGGGCTATGAACACTGAAGCTTTCTTT | CASTKTGAMNTEAFF
- | TRBJ1-1 | - | 16 | TRBV11-2 | TGTGCCAGCAGCCCCAGGGGTGACAGTAGTGACGAAGAAGCTTTCTTT | CASSPRGDSSDEEAFF
TRBD1 | TRBJ1-3 | - | 16 | TRBV2 | TGTGCCAGCAGAGCCCGGACAGGGGGAGCTGGAAACACCATATATTTT | CASRARTGGAGNTIYF
- | TRBJ2-7 | - | 13 | TRBV5-1 | TGCGCCAGCAGCTCCGGTCAGGGTTTCGAGCAGTACTTC | CASSSGQGFEQYF
- | TRBJ2-2 | - | 14 | TRBV6-5 | TGTGCCAGCAGTTACTCCCGGAACACCGGGGAGCTGTTTTTT | CASSYSRNTGELFF
- | TRBJ1-1 | once | 15 | TRBV5-4 | TGTGCCAGCAGCCCACCCGACAGCCTGAACACTGAAGCTTTCTTT | CASSPPDSLNTEAFF
- | TRBJ2-5 | - | 19 | TRBV15 | TGTGCCACCAGCAGAGAACCACCCCCGCCGGAGGGTGGTGTAAAGACCCAGTACTTC | CATSREPPPPEGGVKTQYF
- | TRBJ2-3 | - | 16 | TRBV27 | TGTGCCAGCAGTTTATCCGACACTCTCGGCACAGATACGCAGTATTTT | CASSLSDTLGTDTQYF
TRBD2 | TRBJ2-1 | - | 17 | TRBV7-6 | TGTGCCAGCAGCTTAATGCTTGGTCTAGCGGGAGGCAATGAGCAGTTCTTC | CASSLMLGLAGGNEQFF
- | TRBJ2-7 | - | 14 | TRBV5-1 | TGCGCCAGCAGCTTAGGTCAGGAACCCTACGAGCAGTACTTC | CASSLGQEPYEQYF
TRBD2 | TRBJ2-3 | - | 15 | TRBV2 | TGTGCCAGCAGTATCCTAGCGGGAGACCCAGATACGCAGTATTTT | CASSILAGDPDTQYF
TRBD1 | TRBJ2-7 | - | 13 | TRBV19 | TGTGCCAGCCGACAGGGCCCCATGTGGGAGCAGTACTTC | CASRQGPMWEQYF
TRBD1 | TRBJ1-1 | - | 17 | TRBV9 | TGTGCCAGCAGCGTAGACCCAGGGGGTGGAATGAACACTGAAGCTTTCTTT | CASSVDPGGGMNTEAFF
- | TRBJ2-7 | - | 16 | TRBV21-1 | TGTGCCAGCAGCAACCCCACTAGCGGGAGTGTCTACGAGCAGTACTTC | CASSNPTSGSVYEQYF
- | TRBJ2-5 | - | 16 | TRBV7-2 | TGTGCCAGCAGCTTAGGATGGGGGCGGGGGACGGAGACCCAGTACTTC | CASSLGWGRGTETQYF
- | TRBJ2-5 | - | 14 | TRBV6-2/TRBV6-3 | TGTGCCAGCAGTTACTCCTGGGCGTGGGAGACCCAGTACTTC | CASSYSWAWETQYF
- | TRBJ1-2 | - | 12 | TRBV11-2 | TGTGCCAGCAGCCCTAATGACTATGGCTACACCTTC | CASSPNDYGYTF
- | TRBJ1-4 | once | 17 | TRBV10-2 | TGCGCCAGCAGAGATGACAGCAACCCCACGAAGAATGAAAAACTGTTTTTT | CASRDDSNPTKNEKLFF
- | TRBJ1-1 | - | 12 | TRBV6-2/TRBV6-3 | TGTGCCAGCAGTCTCCCGGGGGGTGAAGCTTTCTTT | CASSLPGGEAFF
- | TRBJ2-7 | once | 15 | TRBV27 | TGTGCCAGCAGTCCGTTCGACAGGTCCTTCTACGAGCAGTACTTC | CASSPFDRSFYEQYF
- | TRBJ2-1 | - | 15 | TRBV6-2/TRBV6-3 | TGTGCCAGCAGTTTTAAGGGGTTCTCCTACAATGAGCAGTTCTTC | CASSFKGFSYNEQFF
- | TRBJ1-1 | - | 14 | TRBV11-2 | TGTGCCAGCAGCTTAGAACGGTTGAACACTGAAGCTTTCTTT | CASSLERLNTEAFF
- | TRBJ1-2 | - | 13 | TRBV5-1 | TGCGCCAGCAGGACTGACGGAACCTATGGCTACACCTTC | CASRTDGTYGYTF
- | TRBJ2-2 | once | 13 | TRBV7-2 | TGTGCCAGCAGCTTGACTGTAACCGGGGAGCTGTTTTTT | CASSLTVTGELFF
- | TRBJ1-5 | few | 14 | TRBV6-2/TRBV6-3 | TGTGCCAGCAGCTTAACAGGGATATGGCAGCCCCAGCATTTT | CASSLTGIWQPQHF
- | TRBJ2-7 | - | 13 | TRBV15 | TGTGCCACCAGCCCCCCCGAGTCCTACGAGCAGTACTTC | CATSPPESYEQYF
TRBD1 | TRBJ1-5 | - | 17 | TRBV28 | TGTGCCAGCAGTCCACCTCAGGGGGCAGGGTTTAGTCAGCCCCAGCATTTT | CASSPPQGAGFSQPQHF
TRBD2 | TRBJ2-7 | - | 14 | TRBV7-2 | TGTGCCAGCAGCCCACGGGCGGGAGCGTTCGAGCAGTACTTC | CASSPRAGAFEQYF
- | TRBJ1-6 | - | 15 | TRBV19 | TGTGCCAGTAGTGTTTTCGACAGTGAACGGTCACCCCTCCACTTT | CASSVFDSERSPLHF
TRBD1 | TRBJ1-1 | - | 14 | TRBV7-2 | TGTGCCAGCAGCTTCACAGGGGGCGCGACTGAAGCTTTCTTT | CASSFTGGATEAFF
TRBD2 | TRBJ2-7 | - | 16 | TRBV19 | TGTGCCAGTAGTCCCCCCGGGACTAGCGTTCCCCACGAGCAGTACTTC | CASSPPGTSVPHEQYF
- | TRBJ1-2 | once | 14 | TRBV3-1/TRBV3-2 | TGTGCCAGCAGCCAAGATGTCAGGGGCTATGGCTACACCTTC | CASSQDVRGYGYTF
TRBD2 | TRBJ2-1 | - | 14 | TRBV19 | TGTGCCAGTAGGCCCGTAGGCGGGGGAGCCGAGCAGTTCTTC | CASRPVGGGAEQFF
TRBD1 | TRBJ2-7 | - | 15 | TRBV5-1 | TGCGCCAGCAGCCCCCTCCCGACAGGGGAGGTCGAGCAGTACTTC | CASSPLPTGEVEQYF
TRBD2 | TRBJ2-2 | - | 16 | TRBV19 | TGTGCCAGTCTGCGAGCGGGACTAGCGGGAGCCGGGGAGCTGTTTTTT | CASLRAGLAGAGELFF
- | TRBJ2-2 | - | 15 | TRBV7-9 | TGTGCCAGCAGCTTATCGACAGGCAACACCGGGGAGCTGTTTTTT | CASSLSTGNTGELFF
TRBD2 | TRBJ2-1 | few | 15 | TRBV7-9 | TGTGCCAGCAGCTTGGGTGGGACTAAATTGGGTGAGCAGTTCTTC | CASSLGGTKLGEQFF
- | TRBJ2-7 | - | 12 | TRBV29-1 | TGCAGCGTTGGATTGGCAGGATACGAGCAGTACTTC | CSVGLAGYEQYF